This T cell receptor beta chain was sequenced for a study of blood T cell repertoires in COVID-19. Study in general: The samples span acute and convalescent COVID-19 from the United States, Italy and Spain. T cells, B-cell-depleted T cells, or PBMCs supplied cDNA or gDNA.

Study processing details: By means of reference gene primer amplification, nucleated cell counts were estimated. Assay: immunoSEQ multiplex PCR; the TCRdb copy retains only in-frame clones and omits some. V and J calls and clone size are those listed in that table; D and trimming were worked out from the DNA. The sample has around 400,000 clones; approximately 87% are singletons. The sample consisted of peripheral blood. The receptor was derived from a woman aged 60-75 years with COVID-19, enrolled during active disease.

DNA for the CDR3: TGTGCCTCGGCCGGGGGTTGGGAGACCCAGTACTTC. Translation: CASAGGWETQYF. The genes are TRBV6-5 and TRBJ2-5; tentative D call: TRBD2 (6 bases). The germline V and J ends were trimmed by 11 bases and 5 bases, with 15 bases remaining between them. This CDR3 contains 12 residues. Germline V gene lookup returns CDR1 MNHEY and CDR2 SVGAGI.